The rows below give T cell receptor beta chains drawn from one sample of a study of cytotoxic CD8 clonotypes in ibrutinib-treated CLL. Method: immunoSEQ multiplex PCR; TCRdb's copy keeps in-frame clones and lacks some. This sample has some 300,000 clones, with more than 65% found just once. The specimen comprised PBMCs, sampled before ibrutinib treatment. These receptor sequences come from a human donor with chronic lymphocytic leukemia. The CDR3 runs from the conserved cysteine through the conserved F or W. The D gene is left open where the match is weak. Expanded clones are given a class, and other clones once, few, many or no size at all.

clone_size: .
v_call: TRBV4-2
j_call: TRBJ1-2
d_call: .
cdr3_length: 14
cdr3_nt: TGTGCCAGCAGCCAAGGGACAGCCTCGAAAGGCTACACCTTC
cdr3_aa: CASSQGTASKGYTF

clone_size: .
v_call: TRBV19
j_call: TRBJ2-7
d_call: TRBD1
cdr3_length: 14
cdr3_nt: TGTGCCAGTAGTATTGGGACAGGGGCCTACGAGCAGTACTTC
cdr3_aa: CASSIGTGAYEQYF

clone_size: .
v_call: TRBV7-6
j_call: TRBJ2-7
d_call: .
cdr3_length: 14
cdr3_nt: TGTGCCAGCAGTTTGGGCCGATCGGGATACGAGCAGTACTTC
cdr3_aa: CASSLGRSGYEQYF

clone_size: .
v_call: TRBV30
j_call: TRBJ2-6
d_call: .
cdr3_length: 17
cdr3_nt: TGTGCCTGGAGTAGGTTGACAGGCAACTCTGGGGCCAACGTCCTGACTTTC
cdr3_aa: CAWSRLTGNSGANVLTF

clone_size: .
v_call: TRBV5-1
j_call: TRBJ1-1
d_call: .
cdr3_length: 14
cdr3_nt: TGCGCCAGCAGCCTCCTGGGGGCGCAGACTGAAGCTTTCTTT
cdr3_aa: CASSLLGAQTEAFF

clone_size: .
v_call: TRBV7-9
j_call: TRBJ2-7
d_call: TRBD1
cdr3_length: 14
cdr3_nt: TGTGCCAGCAGCAGGGGACAGACCTCCTACGAGCAGTACTTC
cdr3_aa: CASSRGQTSYEQYF

clone_size: .
v_call: TRBV5-4
j_call: TRBJ1-1
d_call: TRBD1
cdr3_length: 15
cdr3_nt: TGTGCCAGCAGCTTGAAGGGACAGGGGGGCACTGAAGCTTTCTTT
cdr3_aa: CASSLKGQGGTEAFF

clone_size: .
v_call: TRBV12-5
j_call: TRBJ2-1
d_call: .
cdr3_length: 13
cdr3_nt: TGTGCTAGTGGAAAGGGCTCCTACAATGAGCAGTTCTTC
cdr3_aa: CASGKGSYNEQFF

clone_size: .
v_call: TRBV7-9
j_call: TRBJ2-3
d_call: TRBD2
cdr3_length: 16
cdr3_nt: TGTGCCAGCAGCTTTGTCAGCCTAGCGGAGGCGGATACGCAGTATTTT
cdr3_aa: CASSFVSLAEADTQYF

clone_size: .
v_call: TRBV9
j_call: TRBJ1-3
d_call: TRBD1
cdr3_length: 16
cdr3_nt: TGTGCCAGCAGCGTCGCCTACAGGGGGTCAGGAAACACCATATATTTT
cdr3_aa: CASSVAYRGSGNTIYF

clone_size: .
v_call: TRBV4-3
j_call: TRBJ1-3
d_call: TRBD1
cdr3_length: 16
cdr3_nt: TGCGCCAGCAGCCAAGCTGGCAGGGGGCCTGGAAACACCATATATTTT
cdr3_aa: CASSQAGRGPGNTIYF

clone_size: .
v_call: TRBV4-3
j_call: TRBJ2-7
d_call: TRBD1
cdr3_length: 14
cdr3_nt: TGCGCCAGCAGCGGGGACAGGGGGCCCTACGAGCAGTACTTC
cdr3_aa: CASSGDRGPYEQYF

clone_size: once
v_call: TRBV7-2
j_call: TRBJ2-7
d_call: .
cdr3_length: 14
cdr3_nt: TGTGCCAGCAGCCCACTGCACAGGTATTACGAGCAGTACTTC
cdr3_aa: CASSPLHRYYEQYF

clone_size: .
v_call: TRBV7-2
j_call: TRBJ2-1
d_call: .
cdr3_length: 16
cdr3_nt: TGTGCCAGCAGCTCCGGCGGGACGAGCTCCTACAATGAGCAGTTCTTC
cdr3_aa: CASSSGGTSSYNEQFF